What follows are 14 T cell receptor beta chains derived from one specimen sequenced in a study of T cells in Graves' hyperthyroidism and ophthalmopathy. Amplification yielded TCR beta CDR3 regions, with RNA transcripts as the source. With the HTBI primer set, the TCR CDR3 went through a first round of RT-PCR. TCRdb reanalysed the multiplex PCR reads using MiXCR and keeps one entry per CDR3 protein. The profile shows a few hundred thousand distinct CDR3 sequences, 15% to 18% of them singletons. The sample consisted of blood. Receptors were obtained from a woman in her twenties or thirties with Graves' hyperthyroidism.

This chain uses TRBV9 with TRBJ2-7, with 13 bases that match TRBD2. Trimming took 3 bases from V and 4 from J; bases not matched to a gene: 7. Per the germline V gene, CDR1 is SGDLS and CDR2 is YYNGEE. The CDR3 length is 16 residues. CDR3 in amino acids: CASSAGLAGEWYEQYF. In nucleotides, the CDR3 is TGTGCCAGCAGCGCAGGACTAGCGGGAGAATGGTACGAGCAGTACTTC.

Concerning this clonotype itself: With a much larger clone just one base away, this may be a read error. The chain recombines TRBV27 with TRBJ1-1, with D unresolved. With 7 bases removed from V and 7 bases from J, the gap between germline ends came to 13 bases. CDR3 length: 12 amino acids. In germline, CDR1 is MNHEY, CDR2 SMNVEV (reference sequence). In DNA, the CDR3 is TGTGCCAGCAATTACGGCCGAGATGAAGCTTTCTTT. Translated, it gives CASNYGRDEAFF.

In its sample, this clonotype was seen many times. The genes are TRBV28 and TRBJ1-6, with D possibly matching TRBD1 (5 bases). Germline CDR1 reads MDHEN; CDR2 reads SYDVKM. V lost 6 bases, J lost 7 bases, and 16 bases lay in between. This CDR3 region has 15 residues. The CDR3 nucleotides read TGTGCCAGCAGCTACTTTTCGGGACGGAATTCACCCCTCCACTTT. It translates to CASSYFSGRNSPLHF.

This clonotype showed up many times. The V and J genes are TRBV25-1 and TRBJ1-2, with D possibly being TRBD1 (6 bases). V lost 3 bases to trimming and J lost 5 bases, with 13 bases between them. Germline CDR1 and CDR2: MGHDK and SYGVNS. This CDR3 contains 14 residues. The DNA of the CDR3 is TGTGCCAGCAGTGATCGGGGGCAGAGTTATGGCTACACCTTC. Its protein is CASSDRGQSYGYTF.

This clonotype showed up just a few times. V is TRBV30 and J is TRBJ1-3; D uncertain. This CDR3 spans 12 amino acids. Per germline, CDR1 GTSNPN and CDR2 SVGIG (reference sequence). Trimming left V 6 bases short and J 0 bases short, with 6 bases between. The CDR3 here is CACRLSGNTIYF. DNA of the CDR3: TGTGCCTGCAGGCTCTCTGGAAACACCATATATTTT.

This clonotype was recorded many times. The V call is TRBV10-3, the J call TRBJ1-1; D is unclear. The germline V gene encodes CDR1 ENHRY and CDR2 SYGVKD. The CDR3 consists of 12 residues. Deletions cut 6 bases from V and 6 bases from J, with 11 bases between. The CDR3: CAIREGVSEAFF. The CDR3 nucleotides read TGTGCCATCAGGGAGGGAGTCTCTGAAGCTTTCTTT.

This rearrangement joins TRBV29-1 to TRBJ2-4, with 7 bases lining up with TRBD2. The V gene end was trimmed by 7 bases and the J gene end by 8 bases; junction bases not matched to a gene: 14. This CDR3 region has 14 residues. Germline loops: CDR1 SQVTM, CDR2 ANQGSEA. Here the CDR3 reads CSALRAGRRDIQYF. The CDR3 coding sequence is TGCAGCGCCCTACGGGCCGGGAGGAGGGACATTCAGTACTTC.

This clonotype was observed a few times. A much larger clone is a single base away; this may be a read error. The rearrangement joins TRBV12-3 or TRBV12-4 to TRBJ2-7; 10 bases map to TRBD2. The CDR3 spans 16 residues. CDR3 sequence: CASSLGPAGGTYEQYF. In nucleotides, the CDR3 is TGTGCCAGCAGCTTAGGACCAGCGGGAGGGACCTACGAGCAGTACTTC.

This clonotype was observed many times. This chain links TRBV3-1 with TRBJ1-1; no reliable D call. The germline gives CDR1 LGHDT, CDR2 YNNKEL (reference sequence). The CDR3 is 17 residues long. V gave up 0 bases and J gave up 1 base, with 15 bases separating them. The CDR3 spells CASSQDLWGGPNTEAFF. CDR3 coding DNA: TGTGCCAGCAGCCAAGATCTGTGGGGAGGACCGAACACTGAAGCTTTCTTT.

This clonotype has only a few counts. The V gene is TRBV28, the J gene TRBJ2-6; 7 nucleotides align to TRBD1. The CDR3 extends over 15 amino acids. In germline, CDR1 is MDHEN, CDR2 SYDVKM. The J segment lost 7 bases and the V segment lost 6 bases, leaving 9 bases of the junction unmatched. As DNA, the CDR3 is TGTGCCAGCAGCCCTCAGAGGGGGCTTGCCAACGTCCTGACTTTC. Amino acids: CASSPQRGLANVLTF.

This clonotype was observed a few times. This chain connects TRBV20-1 to TRBJ2-5; no reliable D call. Germline lookup yields CDR1 DFQATT and CDR2 SNEGSKA (reference sequence). V lost 5 bases to trimming and J lost 10 bases, with 14 bases between them. The CDR3 runs 11 residues. As DNA, the CDR3 is TGCAGTGCTCTCGACTCCCCGCACCAGTACTTC. Protein sequence: CSALDSPHQYF.

This clonotype was observed a few times. The V and J genes are TRBV19 and TRBJ1-1, with TRBD1 as a possible D gene (5 bases). The CDR3 is 16 residues long. V lost 4 bases, J lost 1 base, and 16 bases lay in between. CDR1 LNHDA and CDR2 SQIVND come from the germline V gene (reference sequence). The CDR3 is CASSKQDNLPNTEAFF. The CDR3 DNA reads as TGTGCCAGTAGTAAGCAGGACAACCTCCCGAACACTGAAGCTTTCTTT. Full variable domain (rest looked up from reference TRBV19 and TRBJ1-1): DGGITQSPKYLFRKEGQNVTLSCEQNLNHDAMYWYRQDPGQGLRLIYYSQIVNDFQKGDIAEGYSVSREKKESFPLTVTSAQKNPTAFYLCASSKQDNLPNTEAFFGQGTRLTVV.

This clonotype was counted between two and nine times. A read error may be the cause here, since a much bigger clone is one base away. This chain connects TRBV2 to TRBJ1-4, with 8 bases that match TRBD1. CDR3 length equals 14 residues. The V gene end was trimmed by 3 bases and the J gene end by 5 bases; junction bases not matched to a gene: 2. CDR1 and CDR2 from the germline V gene are SNHLY and FYNNEI. The CDR3 DNA is TGTGCCAGCAGTGATTGGACAGGGAATGAAAAACTGTTTTTT. Its translation: CASSDWTGNEKLFF.

The sample holds many counts of this clonotype. The V call is TRBV29-1, the J call TRBJ2-5; 8 positions match TRBD2. Germline V gene data show CDR1 as SQVTM and CDR2 as ANQGSEA. The V gene end was trimmed by 6 bases and the J gene end by 5 bases; junction bases not matched to a gene: 5. This CDR3 comprises 12 residues. The CDR3 spells CSVFSGSETQYF. Here the CDR3 DNA reads TGCAGCGTCTTCAGCGGGAGTGAGACCCAGTACTTC. Full variable domain (missing parts from reference TRBV29-1 and TRBJ2-5): SAVISQKPSRDICQRGTSLTIQCQVDSQVTMMFWYRQQPGQSLTLIATANQGSEATYESGFVIDKFPISRPNLTFSTLTVSNMSPEDSSIYLCSVFSGSETQYFGPGTRLLVL.